This T cell receptor beta chain was found in a study of beta chain features in type 1 diabetes. Findings and limits, study-wide: Within each of all four CD4+ subsets, Type 1 diabetes patients had TCRB CDR3s that were moderately but significantly shorter. Individuals with type 1 diabetes displayed fewer insertions and more deletions at VDJ junctions. Still unanswered here is whether HLA type influences TCRB rearrangement.

The CDR3 runs to 14 residues. V was clipped by 2 bases and J by 0 bases, with 5 bases between them. CDR1 SEHNR and CDR2 FQNEAQ come from the germline V gene (reference sequence). This clone has a handful of counts. What it recognizes is unknown. The study reverse transcribed the entire isolated RNA, so it sequenced expressed TCRB transcripts. Only in-frame clones appear in the TCRdb table, and some are missing; sequencing was by immunoSEQ multiplex PCR. The sample shows about 650,000 clones, 9.5% to 15% of them seen only once. Sequenced input: naive CD4+ T cells from blood. The rearrangement joins TRBV7-9 to TRBJ1-5; D unresolved. The sequence was obtained from a man aged 25 to 40 with type 1 diabetes. For the CDR3, the DNA is TGTGCCAGCAGCTTACTCAATAGCAATCAGCCCCAGCATTTT. Its translation is CASSLLNSNQPQHF.